This is a list of T cell receptor beta chains from one sample in a study of OX40 agonist ivuxolimab in advanced cancers. Generated by immunoSEQ multiplex PCR, the TCRdb table keeps only in-frame clones and is missing some. The table lists tens of thousands of clones, roughly 84% of them singletons. The sample in question was CD4+ or CD8+ T cells sorted from blood, obtained in a trial of the OX40 agonist ivuxolimab. The origin of the receptors is an adult with an advanced solid tumor such as melanoma, head and neck, liver or kidney cancer. Each CDR3 is given with its conserved first and last residue. The D gene is left open where the match is weak. Clone size is shown for a subset of rows, as once, few, many or a class of expanded clone.

D,V,size,J,DNA,CDR3
NA,TRBV25-1,NA,TRBJ1-1,TGTGCCAGCAGTGAGACAGTGAACACTGAAGCTTTCTTT,CASSETVNTEAFF
TRBD1,TRBV29-1,NA,TRBJ2-7,TGCAGCGTTGCCGGGATGGCAGGGGGCTACGAGCAGTACTTC,CSVAGMAGGYEQYF
NA,TRBV18,NA,TRBJ2-7,TGTGCCAGCTCACTGAACCAGGGGAAGGGTTACGAGCAGTACTTC,CASSLNQGKGYEQYF
NA,TRBV5-1,NA,TRBJ2-1,TGCGCCAGCAGCTTGCAGGTCGGGCAGTCCAAAGAGCAGTTCTTC,CASSLQVGQSKEQFF
NA,TRBV28,few,TRBJ1-1,TGTGCCAGCAGTTTAGGGTACACTGAAGCTTTCTTT,CASSLGYTEAFF
NA,TRBV30,NA,TRBJ1-4,TGTGCCTGGAGACGAAAGGCCCGGGCAGAGACTAATGAAAAACTGTTTTTT,CAWRRKARAETNEKLFF
TRBD1,TRBV7-9,NA,TRBJ1-2,TGTGCCAGCAGCGGACTCACAGGGGACCCGAATGGCTACACCTTC,CASSGLTGDPNGYTF
TRBD1,TRBV5-1,NA,TRBJ1-3,TGCGCCAGCAGCAAGACGACAGGGGGCTTCTCTGGAAACACCATATATTTT,CASSKTTGGFSGNTIYF
NA,TRBV7-9,NA,TRBJ1-1,TGTGCCAGCAGCTTAGGGGCCGGGGTAAACACTGAAGCTTTCTTT,CASSLGAGVNTEAFF
NA,TRBV6-5,NA,TRBJ2-7,TGTGCCAGCATTTACCGAGGATACTACGAGCAGTACTTC,CASIYRGYYEQYF
NA,TRBV15,NA,TRBJ1-1,TGTGCCACCAGCATTACAGGGCTCCTAGCCACTGAAGCTTTCTTT,CATSITGLLATEAFF
NA,TRBV5-1,once,TRBJ2-7,TGCGCCAGCAGCAGAAACCGCTCCAGGGCCCGGTCCTACGAGCAGTACTTC,CASSRNRSRARSYEQYF
NA,TRBV30,few,TRBJ2-7,TGTGCCTGGAATAGGGCGGGTTACGAGCAGTACTTC,CAWNRAGYEQYF
TRBD1,TRBV19,NA,TRBJ1-1,TGTGCCAGTACCTTAGATACACAGGGGGCCGTCACTGAAGCTTTCTTT,CASTLDTQGAVTEAFF
NA,TRBV28,once,TRBJ1-2,TGTGCCAGCAGTTTAGGGGTAGCTAACTATGGCTACACCTTC,CASSLGVANYGYTF
NA,TRBV5-1,NA,TRBJ1-1,TGCGCCAGCAGCTTGGATGGCTGGATGAACACTGAAGCTTTCTTT,CASSLDGWMNTEAFF
NA,TRBV9,once,TRBJ2-2,TGTGCCAGCAGCCAAAGGGGATACACCGGGGAGCTGTTTTTT,CASSQRGYTGELFF
NA,TRBV5-1,NA,TRBJ1-1,TGCGCCAGCAGCTTGGCCGATATCGCGGGTATGAACACTGAAGCTTTCTTT,CASSLADIAGMNTEAFF
NA,TRBV9,few,TRBJ2-1,TGTGCCAGCAGCGGGGACCTGCAACCCTACAATGAGCAGTTCTTC,CASSGDLQPYNEQFF
NA,TRBV6-5,NA,TRBJ1-2,TGTGCCAGCAGTTACGGACATTTCTATGGCTACACCTTC,CASSYGHFYGYTF
TRBD2,TRBV7-2,NA,TRBJ2-5,TGTGCCAGCAGCAAACCCCAGACTAGCGGGGGGGCCAGGGAGACCCAGTACTTC,CASSKPQTSGGARETQYF
NA,TRBV4-2,NA,TRBJ2-1,TGTGCCAGCCCTGCCCAAAACAATGAGCAGTTCTTC,CASPAQNNEQFF
NA,TRBV2,NA,TRBJ1-4,TGTGCCAGCACTATCCTAAGAGGGCCGGACAGCTATGAAAAACTGTTTTTT,CASTILRGPDSYEKLFF
TRBD1,TRBV7-2,NA,TRBJ1-2,TGTGCCAGCAGCCCAGGGGGCAGCAGGTCTGGCTACACCTTC,CASSPGGSRSGYTF